The 9 T cell receptor beta chains in this list originate from one sample, sequenced in a study of blood T cell repertoires in COVID-19. Measured with immunoSEQ multiplex PCR; TCRdb has only the in-frame clones, and not every one. The sample records approximately 220,000 clones, 83% being singletons. Source material: PBMCs or T cells enriched from blood (not recorded which). The receptors derive from a woman in her 40s who had been exposed to COVID-19.

CDR3 protein: CASFGGTGKNEQFF. The CDR3 DNA is TGTGCCAGCTTTGGGGGGACAGGGAAAAATGAGCAGTTCTTC. The chain carries TRBV28 and TRBJ2-1; 9 bases line up with TRBD1. CDR1 MDHEN and CDR2 SYDVKM come from the germline V gene. This CDR3 has 14 residues. Trimming cost V 8 bases and J 7 bases; bases outside gene matches: 9. Looking up the rest from reference TRBV28 and TRBJ2-1 gives the full variable domain: DVKVTQSSRYLVKRTGEKVFLECVQDMDHENMFWYRQDPGLGLRLIYFSYDVKMKEKGDIPEGYSVSREKKERFSLILESASTNQTSMYLCASFGGTGKNEQFFGPGTRLTVL.

The J gene is TRBJ1-2, the V gene TRBV6-5; possibly TRBD1 for D (5 bases). Deletions cut 7 bases from V and 5 bases from J, with 11 bases between. CDR3 length equals 12 residues. Germline CDR1 and CDR2: MNHEY and SVGAGI. CDR3 bases: TGTGCCAGCACCCTAGACAGATATGGCTACACCTTC. Protein: CASTLDRYGYTF.

This clone was detected only once. The V and J genes are TRBV28 and TRBJ1-4; 9 bases align to TRBD1. The junction had 10 bases not matched to a gene; V was cut back by 5 bases and J by 3 bases. The CDR3 loop spans 17 amino acids. CDR1 is MDHEN and CDR2 is SYDVKM in the germline V gene. This CDR3 reads CASSLSGGQGPNEKLFF. The CDR3 coding sequence is TGTGCCAGCAGTCTAAGTGGGGGACAGGGTCCTAATGAAAAACTGTTTTTT.

This chain links TRBV7-9 with TRBJ1-1; D ambiguous. CDR3 size: 13 residues. V shed 2 bases and J shed 0 bases, with 4 bases lying between them. Germline V gene lookup returns CDR1 SEHNR and CDR2 FQNEAQ (reference sequence). CDR3 in amino acids: CASSLQLNTEAFF. Written as DNA, the CDR3 is TGTGCCAGCAGCTTACAATTGAACACTGAAGCTTTCTTT. Using reference TRBV7-9 and TRBJ1-1 for the parts outside the CDR3, the full variable domain is DTGVSQNPRHKITKRGQNVTFRCDPISEHNRLYWYRQTLGQGPEFLTYFQNEAQLEKSRLLSDRFSAERPKGSFSTLEIQRTEQGDSAMYLCASSLQLNTEAFFGQGTRLTVV.

The V and J genes are TRBV12-3 or TRBV12-4 and TRBJ1-2, with no clear D. This CDR3 contains 12 residues. V shed 6 bases and J shed 3 bases, with 8 bases lying between them. Here the CDR3 DNA reads TGTGCCAGCAGAGCGTTGGACTATGGCTACACCTTC. Translating it yields CASRALDYGYTF.

The sample holds one count of this clone. The rearrangement joins TRBV3-1 (or the pseudogene TRBV3-2) to TRBJ1-2, with 10 bases lining up with TRBD1. The CDR3 runs 16 residues. Germline V gives CDR1 LGHDT, CDR2 YNNKEL (reference sequence). The junction had 12 bases not matched to a gene; V was cut back by 4 bases and J by 7 bases. This CDR3 is CASSPRTGGNVCGYTF. The CDR3 DNA is TGTGCCAGCAGCCCTCGGACAGGGGGAAATGTATGTGGCTACACCTTC.

The genes are TRBV2 and TRBJ1-6; TRBD1 matches 7 bases. Trimming removed 7 bases from V and 6 bases from J; junction bases left unmatched: 15. Germline lookup yields CDR1 SNHLY and CDR2 FYNNEI. The CDR3 is made up of 17 amino acids. The CDR3 DNA is TGTGCCAGCAATTGGAATACAGGGGAACCCTCTAATTCACCCCTCCACTTT. This codes for CASNWNTGEPSNSPLHF.

This chain's CDR3 is CASSHKTGGDGYTF. CDR3 nucleotides: TGTGCCAGCAGCCACAAGACAGGTGGGGATGGCTACACCTTC. V and J are TRBV5-6 and TRBJ1-2; TRBD1 is a possible D gene (6 bases). The CDR3 has 14 residues. Germline V gene lookup returns CDR1 SGHDT and CDR2 YYEEEE. V lost 4 bases, J lost 6 bases, and 16 bases lay in between.

The V call is TRBV3-1 (or the pseudogene TRBV3-2), the J call TRBJ1-2, with a tentative D call TRBD1 (6 bases). Trimming removed 3 bases at V and 0 bases at J, with 20 bases between. CDR1 and CDR2 from the germline V gene are LGHDT and YNNKEL (reference sequence). The CDR3 length is 18 residues. The CDR3 DNA reads TGTGCCAGCAGCCAGGGGGGGAACAGGGCCTACCCTAACTATGGCTACACCTTC. This codes for CASSQGGNRAYPNYGYTF.